This T cell receptor (beta chain) came from a study of molecular identifiers for immune sequencing clone quantification. About the study: Replicate experiments divided RNA from roughly 21,000 or 96,000 naive CD8 cells into five parts and sequenced four.

There are many counts of this clonotype. What it binds is unknown. Previously described methods and listed TCR primers produced bulk TCR libraries. TCRdb recomputed calls from the PCR reads with MiXCR, one row per CDR3 protein. The sample lists fewer than 350,000 distinct CDR3 sequences; roughly a quarter were seen once. Study-wide findings and caveats: Researchers reportedly could pick up spiked Jurkat TCR RNA from one cell mixed into one million naive cells.

The source of this sequence is a human donor in good health. Some libraries in this study had Jurkat cell RNA spiked in. The specimen was naive CD8+ T cells from blood, with Jurkat cell RNA spiked in. Subset described: FACS-sorted CD8+CD4-CCR7+CD45RA+ naive T cells.

CDR3 in amino acids: CASSASGGSTDTQYF. DNA of the CDR3: TGTGCCAGCAGCGCTAGCGGGGGAAGCACAGATACGCAGTATTTT. This chain connects TRBV7-2 to TRBJ2-3; 10 bases are shared with TRBD2. The V segment lost 5 bases and the J segment 0 bases; nucleotides outside the gene matches: 2. The CDR3 runs to 15 residues. Germline V gene sequence: CDR1 SGHTA, CDR2 FQGNSA.